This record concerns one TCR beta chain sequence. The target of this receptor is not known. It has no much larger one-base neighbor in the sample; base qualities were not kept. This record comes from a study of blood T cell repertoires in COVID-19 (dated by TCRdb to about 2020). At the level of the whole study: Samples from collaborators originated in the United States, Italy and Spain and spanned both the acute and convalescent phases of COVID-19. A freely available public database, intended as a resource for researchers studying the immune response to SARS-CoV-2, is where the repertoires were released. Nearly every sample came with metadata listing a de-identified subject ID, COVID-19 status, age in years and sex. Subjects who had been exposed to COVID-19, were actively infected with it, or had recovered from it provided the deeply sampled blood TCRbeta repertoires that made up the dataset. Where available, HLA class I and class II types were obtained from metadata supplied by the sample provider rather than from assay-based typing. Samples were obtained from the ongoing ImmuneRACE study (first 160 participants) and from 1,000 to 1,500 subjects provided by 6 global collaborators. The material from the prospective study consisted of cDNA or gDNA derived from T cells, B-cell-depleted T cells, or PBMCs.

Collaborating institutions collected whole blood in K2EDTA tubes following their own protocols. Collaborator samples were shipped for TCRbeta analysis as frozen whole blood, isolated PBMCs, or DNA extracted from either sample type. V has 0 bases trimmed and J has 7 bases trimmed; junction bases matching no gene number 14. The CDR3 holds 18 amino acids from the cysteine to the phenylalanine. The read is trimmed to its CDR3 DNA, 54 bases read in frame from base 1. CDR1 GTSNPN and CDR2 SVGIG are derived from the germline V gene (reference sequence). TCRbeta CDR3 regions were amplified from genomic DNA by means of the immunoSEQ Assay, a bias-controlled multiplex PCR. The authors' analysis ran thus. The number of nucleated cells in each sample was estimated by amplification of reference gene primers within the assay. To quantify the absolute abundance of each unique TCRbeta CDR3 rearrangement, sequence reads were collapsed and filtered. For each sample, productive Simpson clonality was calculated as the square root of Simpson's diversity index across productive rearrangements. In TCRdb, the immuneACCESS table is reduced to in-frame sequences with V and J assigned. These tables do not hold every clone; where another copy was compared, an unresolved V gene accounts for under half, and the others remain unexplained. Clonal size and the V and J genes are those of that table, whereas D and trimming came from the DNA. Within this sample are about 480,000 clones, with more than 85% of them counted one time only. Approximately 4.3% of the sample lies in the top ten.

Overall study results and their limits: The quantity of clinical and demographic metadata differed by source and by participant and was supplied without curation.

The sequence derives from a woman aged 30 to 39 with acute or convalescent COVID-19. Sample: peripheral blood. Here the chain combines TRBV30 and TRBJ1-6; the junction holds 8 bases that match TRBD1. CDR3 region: CAWSVRGPGGGKNSPLHF. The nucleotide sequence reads TGTGCCTGGAGTGTACGTGGGCCAGGGGGCGGGAAAAATTCACCCCTCCACTTT.